This is a list of T cell receptor beta chains from one sample in a study of regulatory T cells. The table came from immunoSEQ multiplex PCR; TCRdb's copy has only in-frame clones and leaves some out. The sample has some 9,100 clones; 84% are singletons. Material: CD8+ T cells sorted from blood. The source of these receptors is a person aged 18 to 30 with CD3G deficiency. Each CDR3 is given with its conserved first and last residue. A D gene is named only where the DNA matches it firmly. Size tells how often a clone was seen (once, few, many) or the class of an expanded clone, and some rows leave it out.

NA,NA,TRBJ2-1,TRBV28,TGTGCCAGCAGTACCGGACGGAGCACCCTCGATGAGCAGTTCTTC,CASSTGRSTLDEQFF
NA,NA,TRBJ1-2,TRBV5-1,TGCGCCAGCAGCTTGGAGGGGGCTAACTATGGCTACACCTTC,CASSLEGANYGYTF
few,NA,TRBJ2-1,TRBV6-6,TGTGCCAGCAGTTATGGGAATGAGCAGTTCTTC,CASSYGNEQFF
NA,NA,TRBJ2-5,TRBV11-3,TGTGCCAGCAGCCAGCGACAGGTCGAGTACCAAGAGACCCAGTACTTC,CASSQRQVEYQETQYF
once,TRBD1,TRBJ2-7,TRBV6-1,TGTGCCAGCAGTGAAGCTACTCCGGGACAGGGGGCCTACGAGCAGTACTTC,CASSEATPGQGAYEQYF
NA,TRBD1,TRBJ2-5,TRBV7-8,TGTGCCAGCAGCGATGGACAGGGGCACGAGACCCAGTACTTC,CASSDGQGHETQYF
NA,NA,TRBJ2-5,TRBV7-9,TGTGCCAGCAGCTTAATAGGGGAAGAGTCCCAGTACTTC,CASSLIGEESQYF
NA,TRBD2,TRBJ2-1,TRBV19,TGTGCCAGTAGTTTGGTAGCGGGAGTCCACAATGAGCAGTTCTTC,CASSLVAGVHNEQFF
NA,NA,TRBJ1-1,TRBV19,TGTGCCAGCACTTCCGGGGGCCAGAACACTGAAGCTTTCTTT,CASTSGGQNTEAFF
few,NA,TRBJ2-7,TRBV7-9,TGTGCCAGCAGCTCCACAAAATCCTACGAGCAGTACTTC,CASSSTKSYEQYF
NA,NA,TRBJ1-5,TRBV27,TGTGCCAGCAGTTTAAGTTTCAATCAGCCCCAGCATTTT,CASSLSFNQPQHF
NA,NA,TRBJ1-5,TRBV5-5,TGTGCCAGCAGCTTGAGTGAATCGGTAGAGCCCCAGCATTTT,CASSLSESVEPQHF
NA,NA,TRBJ1-5,TRBV6-5,TGTGCCAGCAGTGTACAGGGATCCCAGCCCCAGCATTTT,CASSVQGSQPQHF
NA,NA,TRBJ2-1,TRBV5-1,TGCGCCAGCAGCTTGGGGTGGGACAATGAGCAGTTCTTC,CASSLGWDNEQFF
NA,NA,TRBJ1-1,TRBV6-1,TGTGCCAGCAGTGAGGGGGCCCGAGATGAAGCTTTCTTT,CASSEGARDEAFF
NA,TRBD2,TRBJ2-1,TRBV7-9,TGTGCCAGCAGTGCCCAAAGGACTAGCGGGGACAATGAGCAGTTCTTC,CASSAQRTSGDNEQFF
NA,NA,TRBJ1-2,TRBV11-2,TGTGCCAGCAGAGTATCGGGGCTCCCCTATGGCTACACCTTC,CASRVSGLPYGYTF
NA,NA,TRBJ2-1,TRBV13,TGTGCCAGCAGCTCCAGGGGCGGTGAGCAGTTCTTC,CASSSRGGEQFF
medium-sized,NA,TRBJ1-1,TRBV4-1,TGCGCCAGCAGCCATGGGACGGCGAACACTGAAGCTTTCTTT,CASSHGTANTEAFF
NA,NA,TRBJ1-1,TRBV28,TGTGCCAGCAGTTTATGGAAAGGCGGGAACACTGAAGCTTTCTTT,CASSLWKGGNTEAFF
NA,NA,TRBJ2-7,TRBV28,TGTGCCAGCAGCCTTAATGCATACGAGCAGTACTTC,CASSLNAYEQYF
NA,NA,TRBJ2-2,TRBV6-6,TGTGCCAGCAGCGTAGGAGCAGGGCTGTTTTTT,CASSVGAGLFF
NA,TRBD1,TRBJ1-4,TRBV28,TGTGCCAGCAGTCAAACTGTGGGGACAGGGAACGAAAAACTGTTTTTT,CASSQTVGTGNEKLFF
NA,NA,TRBJ2-3,TRBV19,TGTGCCGGACCTCAAACAGATACGCAGTATTTT,CAGPQTDTQYF
NA,NA,TRBJ2-1,TRBV7-9,TGTGCCAGCAGCTTATTCGAGAATGAGCAGTTCTTC,CASSLFENEQFF
NA,NA,TRBJ2-7,TRBV6-6,TGTGCCAGCAGTTACTCCCCAGGGGCGGTTGAGCAGTACTTC,CASSYSPGAVEQYF
NA,NA,TRBJ2-7,TRBV18,TGTGCCAGCTCACCACTCCCCTCCTACGAGCAGTACTTC,CASSPLPSYEQYF
NA,NA,TRBJ2-3,TRBV19,TGTGCCAGTAGCGGGACCTACACAGATACGCAGTATTTT,CASSGTYTDTQYF
NA,NA,TRBJ2-2,TRBV11-2,TGTGCCAGCAGCGTCACCGGGGAGCTGTTTTTT,CASSVTGELFF
once,NA,TRBJ2-7,TRBV6-1,TGTGCCAGCGGTGGAGGGAGCTCCTACGAGCAGTACTTC,CASGGGSSYEQYF
NA,TRBD1,TRBJ2-7,TRBV11-2,TGTGCCAGCAGCTTAGGGACAGGGGGCTACGAGCAGTACTTC,CASSLGTGGYEQYF
NA,NA,TRBJ2-1,TRBV7-9,TGTGCCAGCAGCTTAGCGCAGGGACTCTACAATGAGCAGTTCTTC,CASSLAQGLYNEQFF
NA,NA,TRBJ1-1,TRBV28,TGTGCCAGCAGTAGAGACCAGACTGAAGCTTTCTTT,CASSRDQTEAFF
NA,NA,TRBJ2-2,TRBV28,TGTGCCAGCAGTTTAGGAGAGGAGGGCGACACCGGGGAGCTGTTTTTT,CASSLGEEGDTGELFF
once,NA,TRBJ2-3,TRBV7-8,TGTGCCAGCAGCTCCCGCCAGGGCGCTGGGGCGGATACGCAGTATTTT,CASSSRQGAGADTQYF
few,TRBD2,TRBJ2-7,TRBV28,TGTGCCAGCAGTTTTTGGGGGGGCGAGCAGTACTTC,CASSFWGGEQYF
NA,NA,TRBJ2-1,TRBV6-6,TGTGCCAGCAGCCCGGCGGGCAGTAGTGAGCAGTTCTTC,CASSPAGSSEQFF
few,TRBD1,TRBJ1-1,TRBV19,TGTGCCAGTAGTAATTACGCCGGGACAGAGAACACTGAAGCTTTCTTT,CASSNYAGTENTEAFF
few,TRBD1,TRBJ1-1,TRBV19,TGTGCCAGTAGCATCGCGGCAGGGGGCGGTGAAGCTTTCTTT,CASSIAAGGGEAFF
NA,NA,TRBJ2-3,TRBV7-8,TGTGCCAGCAGCTCCCTGTGGGATACGCAGTATTTT,CASSSLWDTQYF
NA,NA,TRBJ2-1,TRBV9,TGTGCCAGCAGCGTAGGGAGTGAGGATGAGCAGTTCTTC,CASSVGSEDEQFF
NA,NA,TRBJ2-7,TRBV6-1,TGTGCCAGCAGCTGGGCCAAGCCCTACGAGCAGTACTTC,CASSWAKPYEQYF
NA,TRBD2,TRBJ2-5,TRBV7-9,TGTGCCAGCAGCTTATCGAGCGGGGGGGCCCGAGAGACCCAGTACTTC,CASSLSSGGARETQYF
NA,TRBD1,TRBJ2-5,TRBV18,TGTGCCAGCTCACCTTTTTGGACAGGTGTCTCGCAGACCCAGTACTTC,CASSPFWTGVSQTQYF
NA,NA,TRBJ1-2,TRBV7-9,TGTGCCAGCAGTGTTGGCCTGGGCGGCTACACCTTC,CASSVGLGGYTF
NA,NA,TRBJ1-5,TRBV28,TGTGCCAGCAGTCTTTCCTGGACACCTTATCAGCCCCAGCATTTT,CASSLSWTPYQPQHF
NA,TRBD1,TRBJ1-2,TRBV28,TGTGCCAGCACCCTTGACAGGGGTAGCGACTATGGCTACACCTTC,CASTLDRGSDYGYTF
NA,TRBD1,TRBJ2-3,TRBV28,TGTGCCAGCAGTTTAGACAGGGGAGGAGCAGATACGCAGTATTTT,CASSLDRGGADTQYF
NA,NA,TRBJ1-1,TRBV5-1,TGCGCCAGCAGCCAGTTGTGGGACACTGAAGCTTTCTTT,CASSQLWDTEAFF
NA,NA,TRBJ2-7,TRBV10-3,TGTGCCATCAGAGCGGGTGCCGCCTACGAGCAGTACTTC,CAIRAGAAYEQYF
NA,NA,TRBJ1-4,TRBV6-1,TGTGCCTCCCGGCCCCCCGGGTGGGATGAAAAACTGTTTTTT,CASRPPGWDEKLFF
NA,NA,TRBJ2-3,TRBV7-8,TGTGCCAGCAGCCCATTGAGTCGAGCAGGGCGGTCCGGGACAGATACGCAGTATTTT,CASSPLSRAGRSGTDTQYF
NA,NA,TRBJ2-7,TRBV6-1,TGTGCCAGCAGTGAAGGTTGGGTTGCGAGCGAGCAGTACTTC,CASSEGWVASEQYF
NA,NA,TRBJ2-3,TRBV13,TGTGCCAGCAGTAAGCGGAGGCGTGGCACAGATACGCAGTATTTT,CASSKRRRGTDTQYF
NA,NA,TRBJ2-7,TRBV28,TGTGCCAGCAGTCCCCGGGGACTGACCTACGAGCAGTACTTC,CASSPRGLTYEQYF
NA,NA,TRBJ1-1,TRBV11-2,TGTGCCAGCAGCTTCGGGACGGGCACTGAAGCTTTCTTT,CASSFGTGTEAFF
NA,TRBD1,TRBJ2-4,TRBV28,TGTGCCAGCAGCCGGGGACAGGGAAGGGCCCGGAGGAACATTCAGTACTTC,CASSRGQGRARRNIQYF
NA,TRBD1,TRBJ1-6,TRBV7-8,TGTGCCAGCAGCTTAGAGCGAAAACAGGGGTCAAATTCACCCCTCCACTTT,CASSLERKQGSNSPLHF
NA,TRBD2,TRBJ2-3,TRBV13,TGTGCCAGCAGCTCCGGGGGGACTAGCGGGATGAGAGATACGCAGTATTTT,CASSSGGTSGMRDTQYF